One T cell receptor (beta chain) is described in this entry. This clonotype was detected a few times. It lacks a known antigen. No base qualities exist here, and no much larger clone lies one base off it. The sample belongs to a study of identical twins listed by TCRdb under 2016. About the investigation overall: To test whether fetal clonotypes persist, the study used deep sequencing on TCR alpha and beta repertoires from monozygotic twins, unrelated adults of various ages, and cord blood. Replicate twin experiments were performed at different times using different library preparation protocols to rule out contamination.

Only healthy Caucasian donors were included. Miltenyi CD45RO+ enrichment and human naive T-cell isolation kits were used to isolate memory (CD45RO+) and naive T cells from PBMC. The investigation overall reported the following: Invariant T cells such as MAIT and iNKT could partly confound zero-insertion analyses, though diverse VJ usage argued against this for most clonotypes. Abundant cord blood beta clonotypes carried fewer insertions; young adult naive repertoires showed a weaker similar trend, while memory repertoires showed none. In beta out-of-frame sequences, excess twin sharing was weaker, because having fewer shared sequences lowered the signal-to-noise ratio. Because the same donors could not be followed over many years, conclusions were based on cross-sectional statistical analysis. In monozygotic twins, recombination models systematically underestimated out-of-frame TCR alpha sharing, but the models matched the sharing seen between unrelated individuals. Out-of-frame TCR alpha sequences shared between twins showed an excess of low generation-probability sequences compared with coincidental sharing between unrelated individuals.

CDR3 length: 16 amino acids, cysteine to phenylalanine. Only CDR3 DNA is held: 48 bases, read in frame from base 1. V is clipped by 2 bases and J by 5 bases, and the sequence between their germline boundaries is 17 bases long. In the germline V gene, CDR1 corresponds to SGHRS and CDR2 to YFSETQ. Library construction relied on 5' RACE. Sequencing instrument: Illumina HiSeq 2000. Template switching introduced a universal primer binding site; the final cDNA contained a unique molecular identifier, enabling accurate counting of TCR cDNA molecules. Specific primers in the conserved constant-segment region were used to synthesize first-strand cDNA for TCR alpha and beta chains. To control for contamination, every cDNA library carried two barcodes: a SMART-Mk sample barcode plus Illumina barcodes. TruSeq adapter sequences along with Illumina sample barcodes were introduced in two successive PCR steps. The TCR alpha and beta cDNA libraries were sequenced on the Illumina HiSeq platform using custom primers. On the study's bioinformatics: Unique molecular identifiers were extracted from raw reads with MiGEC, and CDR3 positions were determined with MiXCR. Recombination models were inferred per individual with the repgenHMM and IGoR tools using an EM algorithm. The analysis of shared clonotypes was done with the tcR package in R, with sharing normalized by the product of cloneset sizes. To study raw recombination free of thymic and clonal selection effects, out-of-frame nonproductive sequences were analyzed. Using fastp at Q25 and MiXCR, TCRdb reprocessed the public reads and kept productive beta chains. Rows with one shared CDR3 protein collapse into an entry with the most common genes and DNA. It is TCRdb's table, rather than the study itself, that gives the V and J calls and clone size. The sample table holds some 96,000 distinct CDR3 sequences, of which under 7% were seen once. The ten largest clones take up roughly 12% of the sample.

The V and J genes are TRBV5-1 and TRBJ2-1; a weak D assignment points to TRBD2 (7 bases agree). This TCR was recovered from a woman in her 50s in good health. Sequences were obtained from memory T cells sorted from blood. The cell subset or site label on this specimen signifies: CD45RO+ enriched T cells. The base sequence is TGCGCCAGCAGCTTTTCCTTTGGAGGGGGGGACAATGAGCAGTTCTTC. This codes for CASSFSFGGGDNEQFF.